This T cell receptor beta chain was recovered during a study of CXCR3-negative and CXCR3-positive naive CD8 T cells. About the research overall: Cumulative TRB read yield was approximately 135 million, averaging about 1.5 +/- 0.3 million per library.

Researchers prepared the TRB cDNA libraries using 5' RACE with UMI labels. TCRdb derives one entry per CDR3 protein from the 5' RACE reads, leaving out DNA. The sample totals 75,000 to 100,000 distinct CDR3 sequences; its top ten clones hold 0.95% to 1.4%. There are 13 residues in the CDR3. By phenotype, naive CD8+ T cells were CD45RO-CCR7+CD27+CD95-. Study results and limitations: Naive cells, whether CXCR3-negative or CXCR3-positive, had similar TRBV-TRBJ usage, while memory cells differed. Greater hydrophobicity was found in TRB CDR3s of CXCR3-positive naive cells than of CXCR3-negative naive cells.

On this clonotype itself: Antigen: not known.

This sequence originates from a human donor in good health. Some clones in this sample may be carry-over from other donors' samples. Sequenced material: naive CXCR3+ CD8+ T cells from blood. Stated subset: CD45RO-CCR7+CD27+CD95- naive CD8+ T cells expressing CXCR3 (TNR3+). The chain links TRBV12-3 or TRBV12-4 to TRBJ2-1; checking the TCRdb D call of TRBD2 is not possible without DNA. CDR3 protein: CASSPGTNNEQFF.